The 25 T cell receptor beta chains below come from one sample, sequenced in a study of post-analysis software for immune sequencing data. Study-wide findings and caveats: Patients showed TRBV5-6, TRBV5-1 and TRBV20-1 among five TRBV segments more frequent than in controls.

These receptors' antigens are unknown. cDNA libraries for TCR beta contained unique molecular identifiers. From the PCR reads, TCRdb called clonotypes with MiXCR, one entry per CDR3 protein. The sample comprises about 500,000 distinct CDR3 sequences, roughly 45% of which are singletons, and about 12% rests with the top ten. Sequenced material: blood. These receptor sequences come from a girl aged 10-17 years with multiple sclerosis.

The genes are TRBV28 and TRBJ2-1; D ambiguous. CDR3 length equals 14 residues. Germline V gives CDR1 MDHEN, CDR2 SYDVKM. The V end was cut by 6 bases, the J end by 2 bases, with 11 bases between. The CDR3 here is CASRPLTPYNEQFF. CDR3 DNA sequence: TGTGCCAGCAGGCCACTTACCCCCTACAATGAGCAGTTCTTC.

The rearrangement joins TRBV5-1 to TRBJ1-2; no clear D. Germline-derived CDR1 and CDR2 are SGHRS and YFSETQ. Deletions cut 0 bases from V and 6 bases from J, with 12 bases between. CDR3 length: 14 amino acids. CDR3 protein: CASSLAETGDGYTF. The CDR3 DNA reads as TGCGCCAGCAGCTTGGCCGAGACTGGCGATGGCTACACCTTC.

The V call is TRBV20-1, the J call TRBJ1-1; 7 bases match TRBD1. The CDR3 runs 15 residues. Germline CDR1 DFQATT, CDR2 SNEGSKA (reference sequence). Trimming removed 6 bases from V and 2 bases from J; junction bases left unmatched: 12. The CDR3: CSASRTGQINTEAFF. CDR3 nucleotide sequence: TGCAGTGCCTCCAGGACGGGACAGATTAACACTGAAGCTTTCTTT.

The V gene is TRBV28, the J gene TRBJ2-5, with a weak D call TRBD1 (5 bases). Matching the DNA end better, TRBJ2-7 makes the J call doubtful. This CDR3 region has 14 residues. CDR1 MDHEN and CDR2 SYDVKM come from the germline V gene. CDR3 sequence reads: CASSSPRQYYEQYF. CDR3 bases: TGTGCCAGCAGTTCCCCCAGACAGTACTACGAGCAGTACTTC.

This chain links TRBV11-2 with TRBJ1-1; D is possibly TRBD1 (6 bases). Per the germline V gene, CDR1 is SGHAT and CDR2 is FQNNGV. CDR3 length equals 16 residues. Trimming left V 3 bases short and J 2 bases short, with 16 bases between. For the CDR3, the DNA is TGTGCCAGCAGCTTGGGGGCTTATGGTCTTAACACTGAAGCTTTCTTT. It yields the protein CASSLGAYGLNTEAFF.

In this sample, this clonotype turned up a few times. CDR3 DNA: TGTGCCACCAGCGGATGGAGGACAGAAGCCAAAAACATTCAGTACTTC. Residues: CATSGWRTEAKNIQYF. This chain links TRBV15 with TRBJ2-4; TRBD1 might be the D (6 bases). The CDR3 spans 16 residues. Germline CDR1 reads LNHNV; CDR2 reads YYDKDF (reference sequence). Between the trimmed V and J ends, which lost 5 bases and 0 bases, there was a span of 14 bases. The full variable domain, with the rest looked up from reference TRBV15 and TRBJ2-4, is DAMVIQNPRYQVTQFGKPVTLSCSQTLNHNVMYWYQQKSSQAPKLLFHYYDKDFNNEADTPDNFQSRRPNTSFCFLDIRSPGLGDTAMYLCATSGWRTEAKNIQYFGAGTRLSVL.

This clonotype was recorded only once. The J gene is TRBJ2-3, the V gene TRBV5-6; 7 positions match TRBD1. The V and J ends lost 7 bases and 2 bases, in that order; junction bases with no gene match: 10. Germline V gives CDR1 SGHDT, CDR2 YYEEEE. The CDR3 spans 15 residues. CDR3 sequence: CASGSTGKFTDTQYF. The CDR3 DNA reads TGTGCCAGCGGGTCGACAGGGAAATTCACAGATACGCAGTATTTT.

The rearrangement uses TRBV20-1 and TRBJ2-6, with TRBD2 matching 7 bases. The germline V gene encodes CDR1 DFQATT and CDR2 SNEGSKA (reference sequence). Losses at the gene ends were 0 bases for V and 0 bases for J; bases not matched to a gene: 5. CDR3 length equals 17 residues. CDR3 nucleotide sequence: TGCAGTGCTAGAGACGGGACTAAGAGCTCTGGGGCCAACGTCCTGACTTTC. This gives the protein CSARDGTKSSGANVLTF.

CDR3 protein: CASSPTGPNEKLFF. CDR3 sequence (DNA): TGTGCCAGCAGTCCGACAGGGCCTAATGAAAAACTGTTTTTT. The genes are TRBV12-3 or TRBV12-4 and TRBJ1-4; 7 nucleotides match TRBD1. This CDR3 has 14 residues. V was clipped by 5 bases and J by 3 bases; unmatched bases: 3.

This clonotype was seen more than once but under ten times. The V gene is TRBV5-1, the J gene TRBJ2-7; no reliable D call. Germline V gives CDR1 SGHRS, CDR2 YFSETQ. V was trimmed by 2 bases and J by 3 bases, leaving 12 bases between them. The CDR3 has 14 residues. The CDR3 DNA follows: TGCGCCAGCAGCTTAGGCGACTCTTTCTACGAGCAGTACTTC. Its protein is CASSLGDSFYEQYF.

This chain uses TRBV6-5 with TRBJ1-5, with D possibly being TRBD1 (6 bases). Deletions cut 4 bases from V and 2 bases from J, with 15 bases between. The CDR3 totals 16 residues. CDR1 is MNHEY, CDR2 SVGAGI, per germline. The CDR3 coding sequence is TGTGCCAGCAGTTTCACCTCGGGGGCCGGCAATCAGCCCCAGCATTTT. It codes for CASSFTSGAGNQPQHF.

In its sample, this clonotype was seen a few times. J is TRBJ1-4 and V is TRBV14; D is unresolved. V was shortened by 7 bases and J by 4 bases, with 13 bases between the two germline ends. Germline V gives CDR1 SGHDN, CDR2 FVKESK. The CDR3 has 14 residues. CDR3 in amino acids: CASTGGDGNEKLFF. CDR3 in DNA: TGTGCCAGCACGGGCGGGGATGGTAATGAAAAACTGTTTTTT.

CDR3 in DNA: TGTGCCAGCAGCCAAGAGCCAGCGGCCTACGAGCAGTACTTC. Protein product: CASSQEPAAYEQYF. The rearrangement links TRBV3-1 to TRBJ2-7; D is perhaps TRBD2 (5 bases). Germline CDR1 is LGHDT and CDR2 is YNNKEL (reference sequence). This CDR3 has 14 amino acids. Deletions cut 0 bases from V and 2 bases from J, with 8 bases between.

The chain carries TRBV24-1 and TRBJ2-1; tentatively, D is TRBD2 (6 bases). Germline CDR1 reads KGHDR; CDR2 reads SFDVKD. This CDR3 contains 13 residues. Trimming left V 5 bases short and J 7 bases short, with 11 bases between. CDR3 sequence (DNA): TGTGCCACCAGTGCCCCCGGGGGAAATGAGCAGTTCTTC. Translated, it gives CATSAPGGNEQFF.

The V and J genes are TRBV12-3 or TRBV12-4 and TRBJ2-3; D might be TRBD2 (6 bases). Trimming removed 3 bases from V and 8 bases from J, with 12 bases in between. The CDR3 consists of 13 residues. DNA for the CDR3: TGTGCCAGCAGTTTGGGCGGGGCGGCTACGCAGTATTTT. This encodes CASSLGGAATQYF.

Many counts were recorded for this clonotype. V and J are TRBV5-1 and TRBJ2-7; D gene unclear. V was clipped by 5 bases and J by 1 base, with 13 bases between them. The CDR3 is made up of 14 amino acids. Germline V CDR1 and CDR2: SGHRS, YFSETQ. The CDR3 is CASSQDQVSYEQYF. The DNA for the CDR3 is TGCGCCAGCAGTCAAGACCAGGTTTCCTACGAGCAGTACTTC.

The chain uses TRBV14 and TRBJ1-1; no definite D call. The CDR3 has 16 amino acids. Germline-derived CDR1 and CDR2 are SGHDN and FVKESK. The V and J ends lost 0 bases and 0 bases respectively, with 11 bases between them. CDR3 DNA sequence: TGTGCCAGCAGCCAAGACTTCGGACGGCTGAACACTGAAGCTTTCTTT. Its protein product is CASSQDFGRLNTEAFF.

The V and J genes are TRBV10-3 and TRBJ2-5, with 12 nucleotides matching TRBD2. This CDR3 has 17 amino acids. V lost 0 bases to trimming and J lost 3 bases; unmatched junction nucleotides: 5. Germline CDR1 reads ENHRY; CDR2 reads SYGVKD. The CDR3 DNA sequence: TGTGCCATCAGTGAGTCTTTGAGGACTAGCGGGAAAGAGACCCAGTACTTC. Its translation: CAISESLRTSGKETQYF.

The chain couples TRBV4-3 to TRBJ2-5, with D tentatively TRBD1 or TRBD2 (5 bases each). The CDR3 totals 14 residues. Trimming removed 0 bases from V and 11 bases from J, with 16 bases in between. CDR1 is LGHNA and CDR2 is YSLEER in the germline V gene. The CDR3 DNA reads TGCGCCAGCAGCCAAGATCTAGGCGTGGGGGAGCAGTACTTC. Translation gives CASSQDLGVGEQYF.

This sequence joins TRBV7-9 and TRBJ2-1, with 11 bases fitting TRBD2. Germline V CDR1 and CDR2: SEHNR, FQNEAQ (reference sequence). V was pared by 6 bases and J by 3 bases, with 10 bases of the junction left unmatched. The CDR3 extends over 17 amino acids. CDR3 bases: TGTGCCAGCAGTCAGCTTCCGGGACTAGCGGTCTACAATGAGCAGTTCTTC. Protein: CASSQLPGLAVYNEQFF.

This sequence joins TRBV12-3 or TRBV12-4 and TRBJ2-1; D tentatively reads TRBD1 or TRBD2 (5 bases each). The V gene lost 3 bases and the J gene lost 7 bases, with 10 bases spanning the gap. The CDR3 is made up of 13 amino acids. DNA of the CDR3: TGTGCCAGCAGTTTCGGGGCCCCTAATGAGCAGTTCTTC. It is translated as CASSFGAPNEQFF.

The chain has TRBV18 and TRBJ1-5; 7 nucleotides agree with TRBD1. Per the germline V gene, CDR1 is KGHSH and CDR2 is LQKENI. Losses at the gene ends were 3 bases for V and 7 bases for J; bases not matched to a gene: 6. CDR3 size: 14 residues. CDR3 region: CASSPAQGDQPQHF. As DNA, the CDR3 is TGTGCCAGCTCACCCGCGCAGGGGGACCAGCCCCAGCATTTT.

This clonotype has a handful of counts. The chain recombines TRBV7-2 with TRBJ2-5; 10 positions agree with TRBD2. Near its end, the DNA agrees better with TRBJ2-7, so the J call may be wrong. Germline lookup yields CDR1 SGHTA and CDR2 FQGNSA. The CDR3 has 14 amino acids. The CDR3 DNA is TGTGCCAGCAGCTTTTATCTAGCGGGAGACGAGCAGTACTTC. This encodes CASSFYLAGDEQYF.

The chain is built from TRBV12-3 or TRBV12-4 and TRBJ2-1; 8 bases fit TRBD1. The CDR3 sequence is 16 residues long. V dropped 0 bases and J dropped 9; count of bases not matched to a gene: 10. CDR3 DNA: TGTGCCAGCAGTTTAGCCGACAGGGGCGCCTTCGGTGAGCAGTTCTTC. Its protein is CASSLADRGAFGEQFF.

This clonotype has only a few counts. The CDR3 nucleotides are TGCAGGGCCCAGGGCCGCTATAATTCACCCCTCCACTTT. It codes for CRAQGRYNSPLHF. The chain combines TRBV20-1 with TRBJ1-6, with D possibly matching TRBD1 (5 bases). This CDR3 contains 13 residues. The germline CDR1 and CDR2 sequences are DFQATT and SNEGSKA (reference sequence).